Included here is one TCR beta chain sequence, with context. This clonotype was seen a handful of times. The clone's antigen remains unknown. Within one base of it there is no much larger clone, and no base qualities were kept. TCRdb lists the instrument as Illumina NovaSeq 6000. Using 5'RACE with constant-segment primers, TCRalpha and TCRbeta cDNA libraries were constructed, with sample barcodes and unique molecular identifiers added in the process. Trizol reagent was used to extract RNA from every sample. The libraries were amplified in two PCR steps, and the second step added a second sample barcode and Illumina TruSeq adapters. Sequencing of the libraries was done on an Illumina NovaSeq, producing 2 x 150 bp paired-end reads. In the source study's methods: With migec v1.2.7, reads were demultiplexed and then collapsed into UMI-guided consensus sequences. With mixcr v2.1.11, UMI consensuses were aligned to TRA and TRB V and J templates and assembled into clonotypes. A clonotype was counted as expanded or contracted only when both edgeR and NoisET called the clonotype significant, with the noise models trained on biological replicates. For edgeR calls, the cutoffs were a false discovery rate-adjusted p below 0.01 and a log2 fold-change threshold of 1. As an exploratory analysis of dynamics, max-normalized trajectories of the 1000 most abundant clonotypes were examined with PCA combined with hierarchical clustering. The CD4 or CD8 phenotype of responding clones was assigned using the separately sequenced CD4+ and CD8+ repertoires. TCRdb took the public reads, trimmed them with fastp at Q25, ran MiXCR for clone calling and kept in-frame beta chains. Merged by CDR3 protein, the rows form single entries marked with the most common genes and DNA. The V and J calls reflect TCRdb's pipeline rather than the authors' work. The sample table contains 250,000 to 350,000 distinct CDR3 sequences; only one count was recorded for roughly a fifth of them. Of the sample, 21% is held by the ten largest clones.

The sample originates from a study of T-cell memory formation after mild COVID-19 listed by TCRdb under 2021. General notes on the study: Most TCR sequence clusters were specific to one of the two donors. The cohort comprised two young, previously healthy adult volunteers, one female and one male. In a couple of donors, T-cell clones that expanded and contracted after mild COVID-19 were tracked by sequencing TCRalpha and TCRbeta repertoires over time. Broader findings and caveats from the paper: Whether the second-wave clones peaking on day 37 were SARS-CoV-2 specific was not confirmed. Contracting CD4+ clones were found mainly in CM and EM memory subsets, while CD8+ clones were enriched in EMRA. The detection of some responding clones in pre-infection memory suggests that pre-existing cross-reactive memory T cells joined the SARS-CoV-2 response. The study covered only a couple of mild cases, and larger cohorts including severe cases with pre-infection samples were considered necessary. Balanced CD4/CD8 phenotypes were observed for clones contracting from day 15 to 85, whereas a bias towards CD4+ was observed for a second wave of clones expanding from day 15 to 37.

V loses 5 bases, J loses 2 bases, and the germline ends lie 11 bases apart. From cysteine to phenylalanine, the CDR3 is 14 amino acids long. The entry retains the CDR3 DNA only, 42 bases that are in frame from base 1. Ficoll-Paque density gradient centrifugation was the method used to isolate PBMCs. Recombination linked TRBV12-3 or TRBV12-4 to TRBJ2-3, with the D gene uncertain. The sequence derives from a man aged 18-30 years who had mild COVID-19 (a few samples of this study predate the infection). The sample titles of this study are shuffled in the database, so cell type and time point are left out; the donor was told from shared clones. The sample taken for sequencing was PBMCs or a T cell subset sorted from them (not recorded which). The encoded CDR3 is CASSLRSTTDTQYF. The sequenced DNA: TGTGCCAGCAGTCTTCGATCCACCACAGATACGCAGTATTTT.